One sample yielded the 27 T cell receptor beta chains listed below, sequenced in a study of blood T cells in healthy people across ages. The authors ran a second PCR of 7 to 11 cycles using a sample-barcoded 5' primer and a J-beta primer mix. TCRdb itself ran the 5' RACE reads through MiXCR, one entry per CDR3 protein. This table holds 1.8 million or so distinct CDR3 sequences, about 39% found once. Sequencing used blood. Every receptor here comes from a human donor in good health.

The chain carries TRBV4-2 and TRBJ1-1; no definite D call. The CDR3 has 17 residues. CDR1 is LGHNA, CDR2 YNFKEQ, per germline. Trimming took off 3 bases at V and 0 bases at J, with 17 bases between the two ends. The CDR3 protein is CASSHDAETRVNTEAFF. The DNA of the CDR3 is TGTGCCAGCAGCCACGACGCTGAGACACGCGTGAACACTGAAGCTTTCTTT.

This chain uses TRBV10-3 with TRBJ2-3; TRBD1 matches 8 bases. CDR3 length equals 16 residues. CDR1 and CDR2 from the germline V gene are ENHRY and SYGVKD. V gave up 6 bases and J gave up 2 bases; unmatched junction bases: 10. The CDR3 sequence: CAISLGQDFLTDTQYF. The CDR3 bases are TGTGCCATCAGCCTGGGACAGGACTTCCTCACAGATACGCAGTATTTT.

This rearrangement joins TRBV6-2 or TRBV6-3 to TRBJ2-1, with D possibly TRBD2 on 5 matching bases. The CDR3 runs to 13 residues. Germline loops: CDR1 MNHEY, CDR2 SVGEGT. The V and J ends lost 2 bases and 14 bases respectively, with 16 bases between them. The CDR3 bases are TGTGCCAGCAGTTACCGAGGGTCGGAGAGGAAGTTCTTC. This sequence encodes CASSYRGSERKFF.

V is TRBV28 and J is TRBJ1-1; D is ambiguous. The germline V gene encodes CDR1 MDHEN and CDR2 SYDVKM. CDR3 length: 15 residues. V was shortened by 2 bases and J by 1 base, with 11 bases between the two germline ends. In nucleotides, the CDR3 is TGTGCCAGCAGTTTAGTAGCGGTAAGGAACACTGAAGCTTTCTTT. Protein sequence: CASSLVAVRNTEAFF.

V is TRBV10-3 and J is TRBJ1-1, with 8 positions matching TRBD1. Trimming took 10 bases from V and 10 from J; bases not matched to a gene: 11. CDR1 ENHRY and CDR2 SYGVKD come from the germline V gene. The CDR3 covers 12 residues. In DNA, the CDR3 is TGTGCCACTTTTCAACAGGGGGATAGAGCTTTCTTT. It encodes CATFQQGDRAFF.

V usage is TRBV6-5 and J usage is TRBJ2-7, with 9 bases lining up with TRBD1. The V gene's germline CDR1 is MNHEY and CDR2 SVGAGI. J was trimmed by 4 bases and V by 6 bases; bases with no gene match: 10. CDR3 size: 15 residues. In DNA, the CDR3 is TGTGCCAGCAGGAGGGGGGGGACAGGGCAGTACGAGCAGTACTTC. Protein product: CASRRGGTGQYEQYF.

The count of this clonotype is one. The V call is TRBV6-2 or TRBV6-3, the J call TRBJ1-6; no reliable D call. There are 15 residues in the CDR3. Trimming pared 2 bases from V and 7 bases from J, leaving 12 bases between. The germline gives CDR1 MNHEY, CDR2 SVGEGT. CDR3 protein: CASSYAVVLNSPLHF. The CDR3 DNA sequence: TGTGCCAGCAGTTACGCCGTTGTCCTCAATTCACCCCTCCACTTT.

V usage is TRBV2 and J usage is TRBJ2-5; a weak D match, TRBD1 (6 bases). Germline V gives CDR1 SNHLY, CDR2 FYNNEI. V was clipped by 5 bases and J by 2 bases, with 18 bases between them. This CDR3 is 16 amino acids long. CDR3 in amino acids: CASSLGQGISQETQYF. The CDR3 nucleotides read TGTGCCAGCAGTCTAGGGCAGGGGATTTCACAAGAGACCCAGTACTTC.

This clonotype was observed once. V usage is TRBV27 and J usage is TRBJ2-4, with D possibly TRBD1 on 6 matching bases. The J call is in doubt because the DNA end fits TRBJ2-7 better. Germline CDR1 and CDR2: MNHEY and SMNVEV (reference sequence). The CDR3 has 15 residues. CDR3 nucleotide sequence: TGTGCCAGCAGTTTATCGGTCAACAGGGTGATCGAGCAGTACTTC. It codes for CASSLSVNRVIEQYF.

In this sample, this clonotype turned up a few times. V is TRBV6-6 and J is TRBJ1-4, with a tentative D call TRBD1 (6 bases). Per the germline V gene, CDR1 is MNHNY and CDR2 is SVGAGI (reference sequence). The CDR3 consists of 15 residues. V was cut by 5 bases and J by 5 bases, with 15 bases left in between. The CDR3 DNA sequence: TGTGCCAGCAGTCCGGCCGGACAGTTAAATGAAAAACTGTTTTTT. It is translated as CASSPAGQLNEKLFF.

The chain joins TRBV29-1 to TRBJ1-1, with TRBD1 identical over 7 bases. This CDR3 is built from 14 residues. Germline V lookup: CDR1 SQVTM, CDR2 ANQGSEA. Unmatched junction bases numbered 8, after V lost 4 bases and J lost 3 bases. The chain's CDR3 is CSVGKGAADTEAFF. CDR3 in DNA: TGCAGCGTTGGGAAGGGGGCAGCGGACACTGAAGCTTTCTTT.

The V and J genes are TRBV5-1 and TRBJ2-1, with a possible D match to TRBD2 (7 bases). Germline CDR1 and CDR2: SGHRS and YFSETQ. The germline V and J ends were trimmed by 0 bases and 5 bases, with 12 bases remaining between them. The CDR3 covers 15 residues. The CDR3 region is CASSLEGGANNEQFF. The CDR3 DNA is TGCGCCAGCAGCTTGGAGGGGGGGGCTAACAATGAGCAGTTCTTC.

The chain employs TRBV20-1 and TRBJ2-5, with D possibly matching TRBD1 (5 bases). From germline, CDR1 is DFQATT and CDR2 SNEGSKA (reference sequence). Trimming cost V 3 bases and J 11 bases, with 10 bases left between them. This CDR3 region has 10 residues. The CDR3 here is CSASTRQQYF. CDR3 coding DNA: TGCAGTGCTAGTACCAGACAGCAGTACTTC.

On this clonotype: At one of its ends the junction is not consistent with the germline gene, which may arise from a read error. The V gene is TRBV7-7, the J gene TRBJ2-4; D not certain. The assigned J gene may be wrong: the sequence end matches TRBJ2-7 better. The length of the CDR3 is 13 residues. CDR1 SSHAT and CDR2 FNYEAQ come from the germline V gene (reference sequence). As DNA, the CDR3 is TGTGCTAGCAGCTTAGCCCTAAACTACGAGCAGTACTTC. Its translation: CASSLALNYEQYF.

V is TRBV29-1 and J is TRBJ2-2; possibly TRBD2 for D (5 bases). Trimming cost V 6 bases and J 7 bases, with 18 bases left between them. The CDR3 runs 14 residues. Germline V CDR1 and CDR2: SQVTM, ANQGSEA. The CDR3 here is CSVARGAGFGELFF. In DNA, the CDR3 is TGCAGCGTCGCCCGGGGTGCAGGTTTCGGGGAGCTGTTTTTT.

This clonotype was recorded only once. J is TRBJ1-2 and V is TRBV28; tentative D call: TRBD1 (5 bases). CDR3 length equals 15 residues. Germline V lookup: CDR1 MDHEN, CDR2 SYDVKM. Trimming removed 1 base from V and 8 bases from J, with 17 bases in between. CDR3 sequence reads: CASSLSGTLNGGYTF. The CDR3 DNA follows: TGTGCCAGCAGTTTATCAGGGACCCTTAACGGAGGCTACACCTTC.

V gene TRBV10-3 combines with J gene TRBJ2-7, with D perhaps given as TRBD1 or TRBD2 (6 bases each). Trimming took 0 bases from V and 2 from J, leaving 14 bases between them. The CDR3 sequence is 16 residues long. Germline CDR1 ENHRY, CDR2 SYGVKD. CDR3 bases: TGTGCCATCAGTGAGTCCGGGGGCGGGCTGACCTACGAGCAGTACTTC. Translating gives CAISESGGGLTYEQYF.

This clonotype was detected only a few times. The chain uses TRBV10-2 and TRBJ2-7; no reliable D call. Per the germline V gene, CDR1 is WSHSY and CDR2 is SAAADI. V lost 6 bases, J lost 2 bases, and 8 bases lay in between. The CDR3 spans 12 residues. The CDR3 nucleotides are TGCGCCAGCAGGGACGGTGCCTACGAGCAGTACTTC. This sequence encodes CASRDGAYEQYF.

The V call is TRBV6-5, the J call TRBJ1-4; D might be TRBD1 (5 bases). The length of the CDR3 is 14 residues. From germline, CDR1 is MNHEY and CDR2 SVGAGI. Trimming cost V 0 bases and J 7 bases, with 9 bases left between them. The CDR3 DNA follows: TGTGCCAGCAGTTACTCCAGGGAAGCTGAAAAACTGTTTTTT. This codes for CASSYSREAEKLFF.

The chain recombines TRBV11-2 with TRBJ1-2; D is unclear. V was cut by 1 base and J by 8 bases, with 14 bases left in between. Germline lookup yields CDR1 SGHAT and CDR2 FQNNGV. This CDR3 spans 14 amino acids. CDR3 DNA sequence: TGTGCCAGCAGCTTAGGACGCAACCTAGGGGGCTACACCTTC. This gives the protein CASSLGRNLGGYTF.

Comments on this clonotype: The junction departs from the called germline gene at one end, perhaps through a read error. The CDR3, as DNA: TGTGCCAGCAGTCTCTGGGAGACCCAGCACTTC. Its protein product is CASSLWETQHF. The chain recombines TRBV2 with TRBJ2-7; weak D call: TRBD2 (5 bases). The germline gives CDR1 SNHLY, CDR2 FYNNEI. CDR3 size: 11 residues.

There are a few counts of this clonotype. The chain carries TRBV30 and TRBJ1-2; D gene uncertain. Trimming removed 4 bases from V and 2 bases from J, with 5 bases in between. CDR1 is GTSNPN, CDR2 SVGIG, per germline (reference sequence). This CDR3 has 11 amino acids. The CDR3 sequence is CAWNGNYGYTF. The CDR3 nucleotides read TGTGCCTGGAACGGGAACTATGGCTACACCTTC.

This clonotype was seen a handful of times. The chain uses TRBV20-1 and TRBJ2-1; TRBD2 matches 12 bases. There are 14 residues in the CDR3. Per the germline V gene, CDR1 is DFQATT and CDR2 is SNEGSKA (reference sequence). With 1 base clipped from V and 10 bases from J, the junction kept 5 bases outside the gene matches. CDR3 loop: CSARGSGTSGEQFF. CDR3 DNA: TGCAGTGCTAGAGGCTCCGGGACTAGCGGGGAGCAGTTCTTC.

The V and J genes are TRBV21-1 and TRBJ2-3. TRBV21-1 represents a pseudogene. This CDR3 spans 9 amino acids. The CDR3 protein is CASSSIGYF. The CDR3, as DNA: TGTGCCAGCAGCTCCATAGGGTATTTT.

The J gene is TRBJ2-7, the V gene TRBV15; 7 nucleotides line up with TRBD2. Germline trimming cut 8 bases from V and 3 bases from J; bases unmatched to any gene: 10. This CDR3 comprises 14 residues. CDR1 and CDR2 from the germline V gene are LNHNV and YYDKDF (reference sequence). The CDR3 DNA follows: TGTGCCACCCGGTCGGGGGGAAACAACTACGAGCAGTACTTC. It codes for CATRSGGNNYEQYF.

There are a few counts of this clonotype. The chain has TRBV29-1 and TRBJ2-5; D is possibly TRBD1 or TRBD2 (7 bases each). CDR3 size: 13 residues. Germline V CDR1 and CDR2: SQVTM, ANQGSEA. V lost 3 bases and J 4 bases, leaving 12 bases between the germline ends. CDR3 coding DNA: TGCAGCGTTGATATCAGGGGGGGAGAGACCCAGTACTTC. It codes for CSVDIRGGETQYF. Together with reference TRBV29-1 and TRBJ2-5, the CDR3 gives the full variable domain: SAVISQKPSRDICQRGTSLTIQCQVDSQVTMMFWYRQQPGQSLTLIATANQGSEATYESGFVIDKFPISRPNLTFSTLTVSNMSPEDSSIYLCSVDIRGGETQYFGPGTRLLVL.

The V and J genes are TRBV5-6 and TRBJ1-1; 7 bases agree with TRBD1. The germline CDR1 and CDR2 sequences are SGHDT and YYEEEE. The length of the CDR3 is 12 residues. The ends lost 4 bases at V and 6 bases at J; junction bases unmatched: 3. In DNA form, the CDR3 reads TGTGCCAGCAGCGCGGGACAGCCTGAAGCTTTCTTT. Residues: CASSAGQPEAFF.